These 29 T cell receptor beta chains originate from one sample sequenced in a study of CD8+CD57+ T cells in acquired aplastic anemia. CDR3 and TCR beta VDJ profiling relied on a genomic DNA template. In TCRdb, the reads were re-called with MiXCR into one record per CDR3 protein. The data contain under 500,000 distinct CDR3 sequences, about a third of them singletons. All patients picked for sequencing had shown, by flow cytometry, an expansion of CD8+CD57+ cells. The sequencing input was sorted CD4+, CD8+, or CD8+CD57+ T cells (not recorded which) from PBMCs. The receptors were sampled from a human donor with aplastic anemia.

This clonotype has at least ten counts. The rearrangement links TRBV2 to TRBJ1-2; D perhaps matches TRBD1 (5 bases). The V gene lost 7 bases and the J gene lost 8 bases, with 23 bases spanning the gap. Germline assignment: CDR1 SNHLY and CDR2 FYNNEI. CDR3 length: 15 residues. This CDR3 reads CASIINPGPTSGYTF. The CDR3 DNA follows: TGTGCCAGCATTATCAACCCGGGACCCACGTCGGGCTACACCTTC.

This chain joins TRBV6-1 and TRBJ2-3; 7 bases map to TRBD1. V shed 7 bases, J shed 1 base, and the junction held 8 bases outside the gene matches. This CDR3 is 15 amino acids long. Germline loops: CDR1 MNHNS, CDR2 SASEGT. This CDR3 reads CASTNYRGGTDTQYF. For the CDR3, the DNA is TGTGCCAGCACAAACTACAGGGGCGGCACAGATACGCAGTATTTT.

The rearrangement joins TRBV9 to TRBJ2-1; TRBD2 is a possible D gene (5 bases). The CDR3 length is 11 residues. Germline CDR1 reads SGDLS; CDR2 reads YYNGEE. V lost 4 bases, J lost 9 bases, and 8 bases lay in between. CDR3 coding DNA: TGTGCCAGCAGCAAACTAGGTGAGCAGTTCTTC. It encodes CASSKLGEQFF.

A word on this clonotype: This may arise from a read error, as a much more abundant clone is one base away. CDR3 in DNA: TGTGCCAGCAGCCAAGCCCAGGGAACCTACGAGCGGTACTTC. This sequence encodes CASSQAQGTYERYF. The rearrangement joins TRBV4-2 to TRBJ2-7; TRBD1 is a possible D gene (5 bases). Germline assignment: CDR1 LGHNA and CDR2 YNFKEQ. The CDR3 spans 14 residues.

This chain joins TRBV7-3 and TRBJ2-7, with 9 bases fitting TRBD1. V shed 6 bases and J 0 bases; nucleotides not matched to a gene: 6. This CDR3 comprises 15 residues. Germline V gene data show CDR1 as SGHTA and CDR2 as FQGTGA. The CDR3 reads CASSFKGQGSYEQYF. CDR3 bases: TGTGCCAGCAGTTTTAAGGGACAGGGCTCCTACGAGCAGTACTTC.

The CDR3 sequence is CSGGEANYGYTF. The DNA for the CDR3 is TGCAGTGGGGGGGAAGCTAACTATGGCTACACCTTC. The chain has TRBV20-1 and TRBJ1-2; D perhaps matches TRBD1 (5 bases). This CDR3 region has 12 residues. Germline V gene sequence: CDR1 DFQATT, CDR2 SNEGSKA (reference sequence). The V end lost 7 bases, the J end lost 0 bases, and 9 bases lay between the germline ends.

This clonotype came up a few times. The CDR3 region is CASSSVTDTSGSLDTQYF. CDR3 DNA sequence: TGCGCCAGCAGCTCCGTGACGGACACTAGCGGGAGTTTAGATACGCAGTATTTT. This chain links TRBV5-1 with TRBJ2-3; 11 positions agree with TRBD2. Looked up from germline, CDR1 is SGHRS and CDR2 is YFSETQ. This CDR3 has 18 residues. V shed 3 bases and J 5 bases; nucleotides not matched to a gene: 14.

This clonotype was detected many times. This chain's CDR3 is CASSPPADTQYF. The CDR3 DNA reads as TGTGCCAGCAGCCCCCCGGCGGATACGCAGTATTTT. The chain recombines TRBV7-2 with TRBJ2-3; D is ambiguous. CDR3 length: 12 residues. CDR1 is SGHTA, CDR2 FQGNSA, per germline. Trimming took off 5 bases at V and 6 bases at J, with 9 bases between the two ends. Filled out from reference TRBV7-2 and TRBJ2-3, the complete variable domain reads GAGVSQSPSNKVTEKGKDVELRCDPISGHTALYWYRQSLGQGLEFLIYFQGNSAPDKSGLPSDRFSAERTGGSVSTLTIQRTQQEDSAVYLCASSPPADTQYFGPGTRLTVL.

This clonotype was observed many times. CDR3 protein: CASSSPGGQNEQYF. The CDR3 region has the DNA TGTGCCAGTAGTTCCCCAGGGGGCCAGAACGAGCAGTACTTC. The rearrangement uses TRBV19 and TRBJ2-7; 8 bases line up with TRBD1. This CDR3 comprises 14 residues. Per the germline V gene, CDR1 is LNHDA and CDR2 is SQIVND (reference sequence). V lost 5 bases and J lost 5; bases outside the gene matches: 8.

This clonotype showed up just a few times. The chain carries TRBV5-1 and TRBJ2-3, with 8 positions matching TRBD1. Trimming removed 3 bases from V and 2 bases from J; junction bases left unmatched: 5. CDR3 length: 15 amino acids. Germline loops: CDR1 SGHRS, CDR2 YFSETQ. This chain's CDR3 is CASSWTGRSTDTQYF. In DNA form, the CDR3 reads TGCGCCAGCAGCTGGACAGGGAGATCCACAGATACGCAGTATTTT.

The chain has TRBV20-1 and TRBJ2-5, with TRBD2 identical over 10 bases. The CDR3 covers 16 residues. Per the germline V gene, CDR1 is DFQATT and CDR2 is SNEGSKA (reference sequence). Trimming cost V 7 bases and J 1 base; bases outside gene matches: 12. CDR3 DNA sequence: TGCAGTGGTCTCGGCGGTAGCGGGGGGAGCCAAGAGACCCAGTACTTC. Encoded protein: CSGLGGSGGSQETQYF.

The chain uses TRBV25-1 and TRBJ2-3, with TRBD2 identical over 8 bases. The V gene end was trimmed by 4 bases and the J gene end by 4 bases; junction bases not matched to a gene: 10. CDR1 and CDR2 (germline): MGHDK, SYGVNS. This CDR3 comprises 16 residues. CDR3 sequence reads: CASSALGSGRSDTQYF. The CDR3, as DNA: TGTGCCAGCAGTGCCCTAGGGAGCGGGAGATCAGATACGCAGTATTTT.

The rearrangement links TRBV6-5 to TRBJ1-5, with unresolved D. Trimming shortened V by 0 bases and J by 7 bases, and 10 bases separated the two germline ends. Germline values: CDR1 MNHEY, CDR2 SVGAGI. This CDR3 has 14 amino acids. Here the CDR3 DNA reads TGTGCCAGCAGTTACTCGACTTTTAAGCAGCCCCAGCATTTT. Its protein product is CASSYSTFKQPQHF.

This chain uses TRBV12-3 or TRBV12-4 with TRBJ2-7; D gene ambiguous. CDR3 length: 14 residues. Trimming cost V 3 bases and J 6 bases, with 15 bases left between them. The CDR3 region is CASSFFVGVREQYF. The CDR3 coding sequence is TGTGCCAGCAGTTTTTTCGTGGGTGTTCGCGAGCAGTACTTC.

This clonotype was seen ten or more times. The CDR3, as DNA: TGTGCCAGCAGTGAAGCTATTGCGCGGGACTGGGGCGACGAGCAGTACTTC. Translating gives CASSEAIARDWGDEQYF. This chain joins TRBV2 and TRBJ2-7; tentative D call: TRBD2 (6 bases). Trimming pared 0 bases from V and 5 bases from J, leaving 20 bases between. The germline gives CDR1 SNHLY, CDR2 FYNNEI. The length of the CDR3 is 17 residues.

Note on this clonotype: The junction differs from germline at one of its ends, possibly a read error. The V and J genes are TRBV25-1 and TRBJ1-6, with D possibly TRBD1 on 5 matching bases. Germline CDR1 and CDR2: MGHDK and SYGVNS. CDR3 length: 17 residues. CDR3 nucleotide sequence: TGTGCCAGCAGCGAATGGGAGACAGCAGCCTATAATTCACCCCTCCACTTT. Its translation: CASSEWETAAYNSPLHF.

This clonotype was recorded a few times. The genes are TRBV6-1 and TRBJ1-6; no reliable D call. This CDR3 is 18 amino acids long. V was trimmed by 2 bases and J by 0 bases, leaving 14 bases between them. CDR1 and CDR2 (germline): MNHNS, SASEGT. The CDR3 DNA reads as TGTGCCAGCAGTGAAAGAAGCAGCTTTAGCTCCTATAATTCACCCCTCCACTTT. Its protein is CASSERSSFSSYNSPLHF.

V usage is TRBV9 and J usage is TRBJ1-6; 10 bases line up with TRBD1. Trimming cost V 4 bases and J 8 bases; bases outside gene matches: 3. The germline CDR1 and CDR2 sequences are SGDLS and YYNGEE. The CDR3 has 14 amino acids. This CDR3 reads CASSPGTGDSPLHF. CDR3 sequence (DNA): TGTGCCAGCAGCCCCGGGACAGGGGATTCACCCCTCCACTTT.

This clonotype has just a few counts. This chain links TRBV4-2 with TRBJ1-5, with 10 bases lining up with TRBD1. V gave up 4 bases and J gave up 0 bases; unmatched junction bases: 6. CDR1 and CDR2 (germline): LGHNA, YNFKEQ. This CDR3 is 17 amino acids long. The CDR3 coding sequence is TGTGCCAGCAGCCTCCTCGGGACAGGGGATAGCAATCAGCCCCAGCATTTT. Translated: CASSLLGTGDSNQPQHF.

There are many counts of this clonotype. J is TRBJ1-1 and V is TRBV19; 8 positions match TRBD1. CDR1 is LNHDA, CDR2 SQIVND, per germline (reference sequence). Losses at the gene ends were 5 bases for V and 4 bases for J; bases not matched to a gene: 3. This CDR3 spans 13 amino acids. In nucleotides, the CDR3 is TGTGCCAGTAGTCCTACAGGGGGCACTGAAGCTTTCTTT. Amino acids: CASSPTGGTEAFF.

The chain combines TRBV6-6 with TRBJ1-1; D might be TRBD1 (5 bases). This CDR3 spans 13 amino acids. The ends were cut back, 7 bases at V and 1 base at J, with 10 bases in the middle. CDR1 MNHNY and CDR2 SVGAGI come from the germline V gene (reference sequence). CDR3 loop: CASTGGRNTEAFF. Written as DNA, the CDR3 is TGTGCCAGCACCGGGGGGAGGAACACTGAAGCTTTCTTT.

The chain combines TRBV6-5 with TRBJ1-2; D unresolved. The germline CDR1 and CDR2 sequences are MNHEY and SVGAGI. CDR3 length: 14 amino acids. V lost 2 bases to trimming and J lost 2 bases, with 9 bases between them. The CDR3 DNA reads as TGTGCCAGCAGTTACGAGTGGGGAAACTATGGCTACACCTTC. The encoded protein is CASSYEWGNYGYTF.

This clonotype has a single count. V and J are TRBV6-1 and TRBJ2-7; 10 bases map to TRBD2. Germline CDR1 MNHNS, CDR2 SASEGT. J gave up 6 bases and V 5 bases, and 10 bases lay outside the gene matches. The CDR3 has 15 amino acids. In DNA, the CDR3 is TGTGCCAGCAGTCAACCAAGCGGGAGGGCCTCCGAGCAGTACTTC. Its translation: CASSQPSGRASEQYF.

Ten or more counts support this clonotype. The chain recombines TRBV24-1 with TRBJ2-7; 10 bases align to TRBD1. Germline V gene lookup returns CDR1 KGHDR and CDR2 SFDVKD. The CDR3 consists of 16 residues. With 4 bases clipped from V and 6 bases from J, the junction kept 11 bases outside the gene matches. For the CDR3, the DNA is TGTGCCACCAGTGACCGGGGCCGGGACAGGGGAGGCGAGCAGTACTTC. This translates into CATSDRGRDRGGEQYF.

This clonotype was found many times. The V call is TRBV6-1, the J call TRBJ1-2; maybe TRBD1 (5 bases). The CDR3 is 13 residues long. Trimming pared 5 bases from V and 8 bases from J, leaving 15 bases between. Germline V CDR1 and CDR2: MNHNS, SASEGT. CDR3 nucleotide sequence: TGTGCCAGCAGTCAGGGCCTTAGAGCCGGCTACACCTTC. Its protein is CASSQGLRAGYTF.

This chain uses TRBV19 with TRBJ1-3; 8 nucleotides line up with TRBD1. Germline CDR1 reads LNHDA; CDR2 reads SQIVND (reference sequence). This CDR3 spans 16 amino acids. After removal of 1 base from V and 2 bases from J, the junction contained 4 bases not matched to a gene. CDR3 sequence reads: CASSIGSTGAGNTIYF. The CDR3 bases are TGTGCCAGTAGTATAGGTTCGACAGGGGCTGGAAACACCATATATTTT. Full variable domain (missing parts from reference TRBV19 and TRBJ1-3): DGGITQSPKYLFRKEGQNVTLSCEQNLNHDAMYWYRQDPGQGLRLIYYSQIVNDFQKGDIAEGYSVSREKKESFPLTVTSAQKNPTAFYLCASSIGSTGAGNTIYFGEGSWLTVV.

This clonotype was seen ten or more times. The chain is built from TRBV4-1 and TRBJ2-7; tentative D call: TRBD2 (5 bases). The CDR3 is 15 amino acids. In germline, CDR1 is MGHRA, CDR2 YSYEKL. Deletions cut 1 base from V and 7 bases from J, with 17 bases between. The chain's CDR3 is CASSQVSGTVGEQYF. DNA of the CDR3: TGCGCCAGCAGCCAAGTTTCGGGAACCGTCGGGGAGCAGTACTTC.

Regarding this clonotype: Compared with germline, one end of the junction differs, possibly owing to a read error. CDR3 nucleotides: TGTGCCGGCAGCTCCGGGACATCTTTCCAAGAGACCCAGTACTTC. Protein: CAGSSGTSFQETQYF. This chain joins TRBV12-3 or TRBV12-4 and TRBJ2-5; D is perhaps TRBD1 (6 bases). This CDR3 is built from 15 residues.

This clonotype was found a few times. This chain uses TRBV30 with TRBJ2-3; D gene uncertain. In germline, CDR1 is GTSNPN, CDR2 SVGIG (reference sequence). CDR3 length equals 12 residues. The V end was cut by 4 bases, the J end by 1 base, with 6 bases between. CDR3 sequence reads: CAWNLRTDTQYF. DNA for the CDR3: TGTGCCTGGAACCTACGCACAGATACGCAGTATTTT.